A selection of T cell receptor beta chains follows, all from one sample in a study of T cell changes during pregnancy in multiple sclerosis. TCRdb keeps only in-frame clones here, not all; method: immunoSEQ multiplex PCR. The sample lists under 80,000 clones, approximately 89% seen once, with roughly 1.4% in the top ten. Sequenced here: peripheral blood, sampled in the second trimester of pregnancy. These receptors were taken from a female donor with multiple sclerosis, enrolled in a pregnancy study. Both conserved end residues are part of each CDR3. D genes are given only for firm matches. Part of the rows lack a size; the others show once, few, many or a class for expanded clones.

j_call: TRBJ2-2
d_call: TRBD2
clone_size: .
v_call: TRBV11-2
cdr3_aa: CASTRTSGFHLSTGELFF
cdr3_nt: TGTGCCAGCACCCGGACTAGCGGGTTCCACCTTAGCACCGGGGAGCTGTTTTTT

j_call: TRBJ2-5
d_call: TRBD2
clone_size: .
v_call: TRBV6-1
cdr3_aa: CASLGGGETQYF
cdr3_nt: TGTGCCAGCTTGGGCGGGGGAGAGACCCAGTACTTC

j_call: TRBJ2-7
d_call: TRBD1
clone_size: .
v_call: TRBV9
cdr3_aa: CASSVGTGSLDEQYF
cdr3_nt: TGTGCCAGCAGCGTAGGGACAGGGTCCCTTGACGAGCAGTACTTC

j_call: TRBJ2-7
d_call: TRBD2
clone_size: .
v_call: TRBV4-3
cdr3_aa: CASSQGDYLQDLRSEQYF
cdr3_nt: TGCGCCAGCAGCCAAGGGGACTACCTCCAGGACTTAAGAAGCGAGCAGTACTTC

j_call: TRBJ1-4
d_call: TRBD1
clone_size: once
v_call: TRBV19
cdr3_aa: CASSRDRANEKLFF
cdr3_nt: TGTGCCAGTAGTAGGGACAGGGCTAATGAAAAACTGTTTTTT

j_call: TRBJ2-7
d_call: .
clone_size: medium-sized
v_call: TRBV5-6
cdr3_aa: CASSSSELTTYEQYF
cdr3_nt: TGTGCCAGCAGCTCGAGTGAGCTAACGACCTACGAGCAGTACTTC

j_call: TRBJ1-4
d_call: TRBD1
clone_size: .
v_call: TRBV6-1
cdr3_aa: CASSEAGGAEKLFF
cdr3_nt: TGTGCCAGCAGTGAAGCAGGGGGCGCGGAAAAACTGTTTTTT

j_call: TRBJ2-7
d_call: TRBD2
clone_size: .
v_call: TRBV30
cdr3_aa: CAWSEAGGLLYEQYF
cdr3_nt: TGTGCCTGGAGTGAGGCGGGAGGGCTTCTCTACGAGCAGTACTTC

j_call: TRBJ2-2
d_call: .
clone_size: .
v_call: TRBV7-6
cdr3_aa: CASSLEWGPDTGELFF
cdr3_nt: TGTGCCAGCAGCTTAGAGTGGGGGCCCGACACCGGGGAGCTGTTTTTT

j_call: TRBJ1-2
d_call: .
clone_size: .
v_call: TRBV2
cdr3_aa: CASSEQNYGYTF
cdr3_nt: TGTGCCAGCAGCGAACAGAACTATGGCTACACCTTC